This TCR beta chain comes out of a study of T-cell reconstitution after alpha-beta-depleted transplantation in children. For TCRbeta, the library was prepared with unique molecular identifiers. TCRdb analysed the PCR reads with MiXCR anew, one entry per CDR3 protein. The table shows about 540,000 distinct CDR3 sequences, with 18% occurring only once. V was pared by 5 bases and J by 4 bases, with 5 bases of the junction left unmatched. This CDR3 comprises 15 residues. The V gene's germline CDR1 is MNHEY and CDR2 SMNVEV (reference sequence). Sample: PBMCs from the stem cell graft donor, taken from the stem cell graft. The V gene is TRBV27, the J gene TRBJ2-3; 11 bases map to TRBD2. This TCR came from a human donor who donated a stem cell graft to a child with acute lymphoblastic leukemia. The CDR3, as DNA: TGTGCCAGCAGTGTACTAGCGGGAGCTTCAGATACGCAGTATTTT. Translated, it gives CASSVLAGASDTQYF.